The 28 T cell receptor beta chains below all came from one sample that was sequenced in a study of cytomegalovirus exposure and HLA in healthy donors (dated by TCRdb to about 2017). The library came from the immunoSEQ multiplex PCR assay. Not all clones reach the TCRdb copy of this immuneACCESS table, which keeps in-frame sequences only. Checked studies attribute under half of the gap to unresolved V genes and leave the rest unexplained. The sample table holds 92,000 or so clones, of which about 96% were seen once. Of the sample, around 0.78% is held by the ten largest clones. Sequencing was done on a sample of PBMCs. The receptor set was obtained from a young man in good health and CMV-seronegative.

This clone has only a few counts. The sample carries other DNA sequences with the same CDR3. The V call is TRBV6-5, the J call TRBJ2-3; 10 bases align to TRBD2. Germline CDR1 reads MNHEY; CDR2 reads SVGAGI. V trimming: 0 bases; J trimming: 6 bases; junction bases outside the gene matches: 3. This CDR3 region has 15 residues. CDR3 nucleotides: TGTGCCAGCAGTTACTCGCCTAGCGGGAGCGATACGCAGTATTTT. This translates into CASSYSPSGSDTQYF.

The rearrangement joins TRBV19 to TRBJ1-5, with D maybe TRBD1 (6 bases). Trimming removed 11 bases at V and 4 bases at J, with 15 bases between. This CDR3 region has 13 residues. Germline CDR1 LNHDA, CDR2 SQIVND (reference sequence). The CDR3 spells CAGARGWNQPQHF. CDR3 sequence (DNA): TGTGCCGGGGCCAGGGGATGGAATCAGCCCCAGCATTTT.

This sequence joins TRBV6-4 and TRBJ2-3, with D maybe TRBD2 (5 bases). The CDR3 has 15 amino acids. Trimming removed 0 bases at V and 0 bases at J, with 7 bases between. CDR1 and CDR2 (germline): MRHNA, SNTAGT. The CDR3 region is CASSDSGGSTDTQYF. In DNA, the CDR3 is TGTGCCAGCAGTGACTCGGGCGGGAGCACAGATACGCAGTATTTT.

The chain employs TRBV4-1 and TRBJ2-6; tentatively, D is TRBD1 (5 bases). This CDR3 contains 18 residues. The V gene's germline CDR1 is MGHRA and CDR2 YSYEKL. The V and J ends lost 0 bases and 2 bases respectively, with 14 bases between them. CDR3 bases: TGCGCCAGCAGCCAAGATCCCAGGGCAGGGACTGGGGCCAACGTCCTGACTTTC. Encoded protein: CASSQDPRAGTGANVLTF.

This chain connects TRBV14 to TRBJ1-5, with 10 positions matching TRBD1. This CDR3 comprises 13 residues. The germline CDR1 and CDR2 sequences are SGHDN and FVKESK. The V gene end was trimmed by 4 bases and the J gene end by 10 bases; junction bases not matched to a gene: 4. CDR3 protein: CASSRGQGTPQHF. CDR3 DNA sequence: TGTGCCAGCAGCCGGGGACAGGGGACACCCCAGCATTTT.

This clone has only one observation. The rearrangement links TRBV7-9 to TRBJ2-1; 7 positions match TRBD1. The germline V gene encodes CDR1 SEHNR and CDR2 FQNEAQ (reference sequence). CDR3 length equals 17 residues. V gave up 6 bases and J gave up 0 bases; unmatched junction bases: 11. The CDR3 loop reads CASSNYRGRSSYNEQFF. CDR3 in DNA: TGTGCCAGCAGTAATTATAGGGGGCGAAGCTCCTACAATGAGCAGTTCTTC.

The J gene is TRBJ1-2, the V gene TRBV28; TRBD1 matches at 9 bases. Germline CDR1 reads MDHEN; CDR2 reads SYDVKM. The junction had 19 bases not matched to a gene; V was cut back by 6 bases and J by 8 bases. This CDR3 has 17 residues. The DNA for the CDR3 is TGTGCCAGCAGCCTTATGGGATTGGGACAGGGAAAGGAAGGCTACACCTTC. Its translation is CASSLMGLGQGKEGYTF.

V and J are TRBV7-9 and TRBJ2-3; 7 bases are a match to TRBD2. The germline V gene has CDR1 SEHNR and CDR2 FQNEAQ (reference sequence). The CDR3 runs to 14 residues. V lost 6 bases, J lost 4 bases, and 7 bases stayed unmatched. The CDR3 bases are TGTGCCAGCAGGGTAGCGGGCCCGTCAGATACGCAGTATTTT. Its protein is CASRVAGPSDTQYF.

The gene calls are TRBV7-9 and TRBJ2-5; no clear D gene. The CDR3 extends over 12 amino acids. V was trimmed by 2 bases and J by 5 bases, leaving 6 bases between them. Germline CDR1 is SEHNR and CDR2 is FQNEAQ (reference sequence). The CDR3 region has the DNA TGTGCCAGCAGCTTATTGAGTGAGACCCAGTACTTC. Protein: CASSLLSETQYF.

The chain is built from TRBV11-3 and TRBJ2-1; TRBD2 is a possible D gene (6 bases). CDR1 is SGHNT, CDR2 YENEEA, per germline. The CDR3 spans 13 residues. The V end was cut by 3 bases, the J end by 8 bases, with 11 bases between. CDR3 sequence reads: CASSFSGLDEQFF. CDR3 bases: TGTGCCAGCAGCTTTTCGGGACTCGATGAGCAGTTCTTC.

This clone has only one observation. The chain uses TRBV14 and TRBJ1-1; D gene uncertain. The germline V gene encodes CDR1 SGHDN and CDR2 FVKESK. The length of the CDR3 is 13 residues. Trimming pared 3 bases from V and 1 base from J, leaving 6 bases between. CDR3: CASSQGWNTEAFF. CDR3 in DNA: TGTGCCAGCAGCCAGGGCTGGAACACTGAAGCTTTCTTT. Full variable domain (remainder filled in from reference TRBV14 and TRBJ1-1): EAGVTQFPSHSVIEKGQTVTLRCDPISGHDNLYWYRRVMGKEIKFLLHFVKESKQDESGMPNNRFLAERTGGTYSTLKVQPAELEDSGVYFCASSQGWNTEAFFGQGTRLTVV.

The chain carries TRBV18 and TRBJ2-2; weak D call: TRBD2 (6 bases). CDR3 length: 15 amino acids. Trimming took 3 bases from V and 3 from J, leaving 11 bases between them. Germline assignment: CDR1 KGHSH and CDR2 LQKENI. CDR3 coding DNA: TGTGCCAGCTCACCGGCCTGGAGGGACACCGGGGAGCTGTTTTTT. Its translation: CASSPAWRDTGELFF.

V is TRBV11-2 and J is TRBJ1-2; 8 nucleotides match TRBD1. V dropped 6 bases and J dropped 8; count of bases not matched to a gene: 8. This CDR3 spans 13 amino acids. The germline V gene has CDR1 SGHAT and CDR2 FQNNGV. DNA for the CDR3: TGTGCCAGCAGACAAGCAGGGGGCGGCGGCTACACCTTC. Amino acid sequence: CASRQAGGGGYTF.

Here the CDR3 DNA reads TGTGCCAGCAGCCCCCGCCAGGAGGTTCTTTTCTTC. Amino acids: CASSPRQEVLFF. This chain joins TRBV7-3 and TRBJ2-1, with a possible D match to TRBD2 (5 bases). Germline CDR1 SGHTA, CDR2 FQGTGA. The CDR3 spans 12 residues. Trimming left V 5 bases short and J 16 bases short, with 18 bases between.

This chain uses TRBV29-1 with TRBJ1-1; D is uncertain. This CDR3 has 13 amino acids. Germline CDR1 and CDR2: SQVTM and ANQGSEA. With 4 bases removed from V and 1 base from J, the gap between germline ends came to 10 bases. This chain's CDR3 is CSVVARSNTEAFF. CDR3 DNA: TGCAGCGTTGTCGCGAGGTCGAACACTGAAGCTTTCTTT.

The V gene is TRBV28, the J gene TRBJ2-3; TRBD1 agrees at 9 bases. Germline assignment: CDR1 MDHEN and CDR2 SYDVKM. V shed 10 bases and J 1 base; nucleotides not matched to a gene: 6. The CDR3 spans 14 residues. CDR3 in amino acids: CANSGDRGTDTQYF. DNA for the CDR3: TGTGCCAACTCAGGGGACAGGGGCACAGATACGCAGTATTTT.

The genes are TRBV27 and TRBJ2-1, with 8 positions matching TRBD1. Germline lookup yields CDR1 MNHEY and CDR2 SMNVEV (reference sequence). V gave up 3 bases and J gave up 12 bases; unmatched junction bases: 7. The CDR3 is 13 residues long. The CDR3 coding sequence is TGTGCCAGCAGTTTTACCCCCGGGACAGGGCAGTTCTTC. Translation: CASSFTPGTGQFF.

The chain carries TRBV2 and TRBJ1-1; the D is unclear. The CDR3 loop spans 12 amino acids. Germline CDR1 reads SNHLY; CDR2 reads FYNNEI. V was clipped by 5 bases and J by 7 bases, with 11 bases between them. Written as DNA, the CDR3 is TGTGCCAGCAGTATAAACGGCGGTGAAGCTTTCTTT. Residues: CASSINGGEAFF.

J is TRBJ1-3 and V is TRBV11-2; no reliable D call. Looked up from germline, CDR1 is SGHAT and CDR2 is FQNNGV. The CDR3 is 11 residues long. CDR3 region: CGLSSGNTIYF. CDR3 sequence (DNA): TGTGGTCTGAGCTCTGGAAACACCATATATTTT.

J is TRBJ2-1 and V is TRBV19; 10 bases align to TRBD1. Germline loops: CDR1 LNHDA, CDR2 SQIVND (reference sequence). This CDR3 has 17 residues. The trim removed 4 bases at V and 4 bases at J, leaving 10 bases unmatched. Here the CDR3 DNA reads TGTGCCAGTAGTAGACGGACAGGGGGGAAAGGGTACAATGAGCAGTTCTTC. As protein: CASSRRTGGKGYNEQFF.

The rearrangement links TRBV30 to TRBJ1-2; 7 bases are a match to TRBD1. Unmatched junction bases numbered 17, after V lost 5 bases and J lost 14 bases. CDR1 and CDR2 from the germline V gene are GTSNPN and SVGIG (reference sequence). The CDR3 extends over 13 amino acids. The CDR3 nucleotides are TGTGCCTGGGATAAGCTAGAGACAGGGCCTAAGACCTTC. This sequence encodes CAWDKLETGPKTF.

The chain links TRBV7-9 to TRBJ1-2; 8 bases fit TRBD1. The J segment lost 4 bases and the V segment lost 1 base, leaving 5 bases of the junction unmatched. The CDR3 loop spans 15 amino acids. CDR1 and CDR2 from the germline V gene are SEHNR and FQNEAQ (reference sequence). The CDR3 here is CASSLVTTGAYGYTF. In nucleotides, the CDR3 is TGTGCCAGCAGCTTAGTTACGACAGGGGCCTATGGCTACACCTTC.

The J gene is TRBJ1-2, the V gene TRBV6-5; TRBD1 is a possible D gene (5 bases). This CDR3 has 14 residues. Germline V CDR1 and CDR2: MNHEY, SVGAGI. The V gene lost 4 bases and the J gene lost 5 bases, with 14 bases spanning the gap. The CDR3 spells CASSFTGGGYGYTF. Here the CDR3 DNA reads TGTGCCAGCAGTTTTACCGGGGGGGGATATGGCTACACCTTC.

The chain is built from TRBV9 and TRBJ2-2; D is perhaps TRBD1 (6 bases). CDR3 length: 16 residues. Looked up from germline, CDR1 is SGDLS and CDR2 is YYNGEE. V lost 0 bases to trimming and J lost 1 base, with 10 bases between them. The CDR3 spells CASSVGGRGNTGELFF. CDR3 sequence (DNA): TGTGCCAGCAGCGTAGGGGGCAGGGGGAACACCGGGGAGCTGTTTTTT.

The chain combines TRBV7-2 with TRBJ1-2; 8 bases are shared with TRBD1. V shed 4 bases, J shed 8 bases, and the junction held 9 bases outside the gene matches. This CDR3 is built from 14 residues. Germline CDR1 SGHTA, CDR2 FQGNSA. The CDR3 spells CASSSNPGGRGYTF. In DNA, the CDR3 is TGTGCCAGCAGCTCTAATCCAGGGGGCCGGGGCTACACCTTC.

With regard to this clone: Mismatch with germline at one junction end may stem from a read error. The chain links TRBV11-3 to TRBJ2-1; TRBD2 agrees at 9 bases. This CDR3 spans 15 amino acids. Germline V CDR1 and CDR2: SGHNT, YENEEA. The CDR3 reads CASSSGTSSNNEQFF. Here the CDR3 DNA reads TGTGCCAGCAGCTCCGGGACTAGCTCCAACAATGAGCAGTTCTTC. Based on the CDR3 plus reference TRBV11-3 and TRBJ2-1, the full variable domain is EAGVVQSPRYKIIEKKQPVAFWCNPISGHNTLYWYLQNLGQGPELLIRYENEEAVDDSQLPKDRFSAERLKGVDSTLKIQPAELGDSAVYLCASSSGTSSNNEQFFGPGTRLTVL.

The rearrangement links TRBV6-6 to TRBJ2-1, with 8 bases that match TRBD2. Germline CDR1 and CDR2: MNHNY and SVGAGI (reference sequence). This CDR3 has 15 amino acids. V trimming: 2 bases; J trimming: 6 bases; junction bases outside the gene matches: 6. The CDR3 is CASSYRPSGFNEQFF. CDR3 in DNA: TGTGCCAGCAGTTACAGGCCTAGCGGGTTCAATGAGCAGTTCTTC.

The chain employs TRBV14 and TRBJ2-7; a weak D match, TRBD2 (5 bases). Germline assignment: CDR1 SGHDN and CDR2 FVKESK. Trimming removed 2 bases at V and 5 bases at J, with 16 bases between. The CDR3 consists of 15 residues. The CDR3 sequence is CASSQRRFGVDEQYF. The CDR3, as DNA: TGTGCCAGCAGCCAAAGGAGGTTCGGAGTCGACGAGCAGTACTTC. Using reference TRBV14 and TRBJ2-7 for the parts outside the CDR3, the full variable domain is EAGVTQFPSHSVIEKGQTVTLRCDPISGHDNLYWYRRVMGKEIKFLLHFVKESKQDESGMPNNRFLAERTGGTYSTLKVQPAELEDSGVYFCASSQRRFGVDEQYFGPGTRLTVT.